This T cell receptor beta chain comes out of a study of blood T cell repertoires in COVID-19. Repertoires were generated with immunoSEQ multiplex PCR, while TCRdb's copy carries only in-frame clones and drops some. Of roughly 40,000 clones in the sample, 85% to 95% are singletons; the top ten hold approximately 6%. The CDR3 has 13 residues. CDR1 MNHEY and CDR2 SVGEGT come from the germline V gene. Trimming stripped 6 bases from V and 7 bases from J, with 13 bases between. The sample consisted of peripheral blood. The rearrangement joins TRBV6-2 or TRBV6-3 to TRBJ2-1, with D perhaps matching TRBD2 (5 bases). The receptor was isolated from a human donor in a cohort sampled during active COVID-19. CDR3 nucleotides: TGTGCCAGCAGCCAGACTAATTCTAATGAGCAGTTCTTC. Its protein product is CASSQTNSNEQFF.